This passage covers 10 T cell receptor beta chains from one sample sequenced in a study of T cells in localized non-small cell lung cancer. Produced via immunoSEQ multiplex PCR; TCRdb's table is partial and in-frame only. Among around 50,000 clones listed, 80% to 90% were seen once. Sequenced here: peripheral blood, sampled before any cancer treatment. These receptor sequences come from a male donor aged 60 or over with stage III squamous cell lung carcinoma.

The chain recombines TRBV2 with TRBJ2-7; the D is unclear. V lost 1 base and J lost 3, with 7 bases in between. The CDR3 loop spans 13 amino acids. Per the germline V gene, CDR1 is SNHLY and CDR2 is FYNNEI. Here the CDR3 reads CASSEGRRYEQYF. CDR3 sequence (DNA): TGTGCCAGCAGTGAAGGCCGACGCTACGAGCAGTACTTC.

The chain employs TRBV6-5 and TRBJ1-2; 7 bases are shared with TRBD1. The V and J ends lost 7 bases and 4 bases, in that order; junction bases with no gene match: 9. CDR3 length: 14 amino acids. Germline V gene data show CDR1 as MNHEY and CDR2 as SVGAGI. Here the CDR3 reads CASKNRDSAYGYTF. The CDR3, as DNA: TGTGCCAGCAAGAATCGGGACAGCGCCTATGGCTACACCTTC.

This clone was seen more than once but under ten times. The chain has TRBV5-4 and TRBJ1-1, with D unresolved. CDR3 length: 14 amino acids. Trimming pared 2 bases from V and 1 base from J, leaving 9 bases between. The germline V gene encodes CDR1 SGHNT and CDR2 YYREEE (reference sequence). In nucleotides, the CDR3 is TGTGCCAGCAGCTTCAATCGTCCGAACACTGAAGCTTTCTTT. It codes for CASSFNRPNTEAFF.

The chain combines TRBV15 with TRBJ2-2; 10 bases map to TRBD1. Germline assignment: CDR1 LNHNV and CDR2 YYDKDF (reference sequence). J lost 5 bases, V lost 4 bases, and 7 bases had no gene match. The CDR3 extends over 16 amino acids. Here the CDR3 reads CATSNRQGAGTGELFF. The CDR3 region has the DNA TGTGCCACCAGCAACCGACAGGGGGCAGGGACCGGGGAGCTGTTTTTT.

The chain uses TRBV9 and TRBJ2-3; either TRBD1 or TRBD2 may fit D (5 bases each). Per the germline V gene, CDR1 is SGDLS and CDR2 is YYNGEE. The CDR3 length is 16 residues. V was clipped by 4 bases and J by 2 bases, with 17 bases between them. For the CDR3, the DNA is TGTGCCAGCAGCCCCCCGGCAGGGACGACCACAGATACGCAGTATTTT. Its protein is CASSPPAGTTTDTQYF.

The chain uses TRBV18 and TRBJ2-7; D is perhaps TRBD1 or TRBD2 (5 bases each). The CDR3 contains 17 residues. Looked up from germline, CDR1 is KGHSH and CDR2 is LQKENI. Trimming left V 4 bases short and J 2 bases short, with 21 bases between. The CDR3 loop reads CASSLKSGSGRAYEQYF. CDR3 sequence (DNA): TGTGCCAGCTCACTCAAGTCAGGGAGTGGCAGAGCCTACGAGCAGTACTTC.

The chain uses TRBV5-1 and TRBJ2-3, with a possible D match to TRBD1 (5 bases). V was pared by 1 base and J by 3 bases, with 9 bases between. Germline V gene data show CDR1 as SGHRS and CDR2 as YFSETQ. The CDR3 is made up of 14 amino acids. CDR3 nucleotides: TGCGCCAGCAGCTTGTCCCAGGGAACAGATACGCAGTATTTT. Translating gives CASSLSQGTDTQYF.

J is TRBJ2-5 and V is TRBV2; TRBD2 agrees at 12 bases. V lost 8 bases and J lost 4; bases outside the gene matches: 5. The CDR3 contains 14 residues. CDR1 and CDR2 (germline): SNHLY, FYNNEI. The CDR3 DNA is TGTGCCAGCCTAGCGGGGGGGCGTGGAGAGACCCAGTACTTC. It specifies CASLAGGRGETQYF.

The chain is built from TRBV18 and TRBJ2-5; 10 positions agree with TRBD2. This CDR3 spans 15 amino acids. CDR1 KGHSH and CDR2 LQKENI come from the germline V gene. V shed 3 bases, J shed 1 base, and the junction held 2 bases outside the gene matches. The CDR3 region is CASSPSSGGQETQYF. CDR3 nucleotides: TGTGCCAGCTCACCGTCTAGCGGGGGCCAAGAGACCCAGTACTTC.

Regarding this clone: One base away lies a much larger clone, so this may be a sequencing read error. The chain links TRBV11-1 to TRBJ2-1; D remains unclear. Looked up from germline, CDR1 is SGHAT and CDR2 is FQDESV (reference sequence). V lost 5 bases, J lost 0 bases, and 11 bases lay in between. This CDR3 has 15 residues. Here the CDR3 reads CASSQELSSYNEQFF. As DNA, the CDR3 is TGTGCCAGCAGCCAAGAACTCAGCTCCTACAATGAGCAGTTCTTC.